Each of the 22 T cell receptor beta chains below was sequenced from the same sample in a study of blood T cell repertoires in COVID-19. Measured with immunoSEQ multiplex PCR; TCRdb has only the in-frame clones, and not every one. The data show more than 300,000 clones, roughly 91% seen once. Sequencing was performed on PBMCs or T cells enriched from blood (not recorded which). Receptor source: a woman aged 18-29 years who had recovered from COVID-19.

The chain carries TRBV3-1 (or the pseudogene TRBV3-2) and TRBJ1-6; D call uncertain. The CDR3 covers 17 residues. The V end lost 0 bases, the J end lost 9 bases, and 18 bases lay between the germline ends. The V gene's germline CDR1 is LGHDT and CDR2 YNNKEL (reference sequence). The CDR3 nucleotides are TGTGCCAGCAGCCAAGAATATCGGCAGCGAGTCCGTTCACCCCTCCACTTT. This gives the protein CASSQEYRQRVRSPLHF.

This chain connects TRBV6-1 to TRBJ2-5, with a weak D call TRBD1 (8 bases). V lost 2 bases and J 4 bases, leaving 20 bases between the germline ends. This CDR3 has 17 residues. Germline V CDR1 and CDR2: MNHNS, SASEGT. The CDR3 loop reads CASSERAAGGGGETQYF. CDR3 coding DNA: TGTGCCAGCAGTGAAAGGGCGGCAGGGGGCGGGGGAGAGACCCAGTACTTC.

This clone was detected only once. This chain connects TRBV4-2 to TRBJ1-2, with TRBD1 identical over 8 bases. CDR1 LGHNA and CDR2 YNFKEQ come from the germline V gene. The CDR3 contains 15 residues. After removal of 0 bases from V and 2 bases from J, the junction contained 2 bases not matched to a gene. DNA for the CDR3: TGTGCCAGCAGCCAAGACAGGACAGGGAACTATGGCTACACCTTC. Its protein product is CASSQDRTGNYGYTF.

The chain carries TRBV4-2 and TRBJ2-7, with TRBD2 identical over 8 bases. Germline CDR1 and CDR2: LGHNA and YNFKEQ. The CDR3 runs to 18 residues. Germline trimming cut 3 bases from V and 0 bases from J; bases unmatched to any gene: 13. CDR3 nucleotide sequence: TGTGCCAGCAGCCACGGACCAAATTCGGGACTAGTCTCCTACGAGCAGTACTTC. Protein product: CASSHGPNSGLVSYEQYF.

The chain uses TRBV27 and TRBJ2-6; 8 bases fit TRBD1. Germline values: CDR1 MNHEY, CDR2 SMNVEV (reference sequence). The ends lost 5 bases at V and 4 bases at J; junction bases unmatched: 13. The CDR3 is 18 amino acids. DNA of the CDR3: TGTGCCAGCAGTCTCCGGGACAGGATCGTCCTCGGGGCCAACGTCCTGACTTTC. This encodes CASSLRDRIVLGANVLTF.

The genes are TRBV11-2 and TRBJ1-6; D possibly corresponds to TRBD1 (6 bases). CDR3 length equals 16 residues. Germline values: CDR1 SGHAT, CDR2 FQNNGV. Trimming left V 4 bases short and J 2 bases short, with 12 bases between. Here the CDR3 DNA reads TGTGCCAGCAGCTCCTTTGGACAGACCTATAATTCACCCCTCCACTTT. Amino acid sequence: CASSSFGQTYNSPLHF.

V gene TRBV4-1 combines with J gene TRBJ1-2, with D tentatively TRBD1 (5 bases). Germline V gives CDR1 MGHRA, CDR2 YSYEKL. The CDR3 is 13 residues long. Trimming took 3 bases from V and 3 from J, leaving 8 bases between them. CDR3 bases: TGCGCCAGCAGCCACGACAGCTACTATGGCTACACCTTC. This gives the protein CASSHDSYYGYTF.

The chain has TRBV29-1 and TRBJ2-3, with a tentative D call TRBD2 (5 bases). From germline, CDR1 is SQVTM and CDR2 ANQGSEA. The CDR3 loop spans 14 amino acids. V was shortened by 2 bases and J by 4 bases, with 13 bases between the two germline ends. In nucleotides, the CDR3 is TGCAGCGTTGAAACCGAGGGTTCGGCAGATACGCAGTATTTT. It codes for CSVETEGSADTQYF.

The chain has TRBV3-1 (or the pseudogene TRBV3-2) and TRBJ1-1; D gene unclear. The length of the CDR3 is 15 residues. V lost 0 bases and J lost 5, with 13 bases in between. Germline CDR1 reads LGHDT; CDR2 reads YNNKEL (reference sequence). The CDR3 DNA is TGTGCCAGCAGCCAAGAACCAGGTTCGAATACTGAAGCTTTCTTT. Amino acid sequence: CASSQEPGSNTEAFF.

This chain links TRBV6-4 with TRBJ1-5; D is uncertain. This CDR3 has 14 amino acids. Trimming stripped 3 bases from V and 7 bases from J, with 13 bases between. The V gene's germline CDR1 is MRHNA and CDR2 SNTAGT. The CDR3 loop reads CASSETPGGQPQHF. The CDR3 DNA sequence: TGTGCCAGCAGTGAAACACCCGGCGGGCAGCCCCAGCATTTT.

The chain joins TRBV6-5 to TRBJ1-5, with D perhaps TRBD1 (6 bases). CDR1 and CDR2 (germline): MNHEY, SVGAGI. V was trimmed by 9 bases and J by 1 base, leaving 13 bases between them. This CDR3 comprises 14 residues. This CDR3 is CASSRTVSNQPQHF. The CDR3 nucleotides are TGTGCCAGTTCAAGGACAGTGAGCAATCAGCCCCAGCATTTT.

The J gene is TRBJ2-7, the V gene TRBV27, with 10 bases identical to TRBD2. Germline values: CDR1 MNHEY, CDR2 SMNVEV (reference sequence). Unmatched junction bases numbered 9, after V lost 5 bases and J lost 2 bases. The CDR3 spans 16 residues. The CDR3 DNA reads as TGTGCCAGCAGTGGAAGAATTACTAGCGGGGCCTACGAGCAGTACTTC. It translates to CASSGRITSGAYEQYF.

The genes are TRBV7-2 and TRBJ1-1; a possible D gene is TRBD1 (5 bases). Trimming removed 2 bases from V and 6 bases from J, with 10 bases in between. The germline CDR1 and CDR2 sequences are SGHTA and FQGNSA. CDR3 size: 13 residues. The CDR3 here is CASSLKGPAEAFF. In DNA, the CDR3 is TGTGCCAGCAGCTTAAAGGGGCCGGCTGAAGCTTTCTTT.

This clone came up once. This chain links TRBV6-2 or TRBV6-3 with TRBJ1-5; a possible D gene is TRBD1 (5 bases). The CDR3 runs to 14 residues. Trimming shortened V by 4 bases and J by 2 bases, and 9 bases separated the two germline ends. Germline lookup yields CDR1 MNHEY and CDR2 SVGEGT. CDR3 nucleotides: TGTGCCAGCAGTTCAGGGTCGGGCAATCAGCCCCAGCATTTT. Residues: CASSSGSGNQPQHF.

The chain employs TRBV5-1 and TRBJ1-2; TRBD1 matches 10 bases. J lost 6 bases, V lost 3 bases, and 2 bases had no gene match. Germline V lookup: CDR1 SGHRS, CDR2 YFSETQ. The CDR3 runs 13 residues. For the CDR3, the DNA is TGCGCCAGCAGCTCGGACAGGGGGAATGGCTACACCTTC. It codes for CASSSDRGNGYTF.

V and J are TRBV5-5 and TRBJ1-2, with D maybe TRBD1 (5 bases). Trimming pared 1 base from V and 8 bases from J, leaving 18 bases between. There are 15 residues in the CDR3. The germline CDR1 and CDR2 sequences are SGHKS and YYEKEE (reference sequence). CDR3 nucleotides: TGTGCCAGCAGCTTGCCCGACAGCGCCCTATTCGGCTACACCTTC. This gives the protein CASSLPDSALFGYTF.

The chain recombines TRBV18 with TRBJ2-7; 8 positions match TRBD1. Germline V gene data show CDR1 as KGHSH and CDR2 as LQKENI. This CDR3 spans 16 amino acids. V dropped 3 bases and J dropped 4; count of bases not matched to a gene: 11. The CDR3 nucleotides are TGTGCCAGCTCACCTACCCCCGGGACAGGAACATACGAGCAGTACTTC. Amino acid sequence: CASSPTPGTGTYEQYF.

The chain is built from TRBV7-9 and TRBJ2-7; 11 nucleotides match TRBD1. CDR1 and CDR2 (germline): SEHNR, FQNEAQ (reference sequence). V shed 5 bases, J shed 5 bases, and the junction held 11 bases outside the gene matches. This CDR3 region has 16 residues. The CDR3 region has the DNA TGTGCCAGCAGCCCTCGGACAGGGGGCATGAAGCACGAGCAGTACTTC. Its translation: CASSPRTGGMKHEQYF.

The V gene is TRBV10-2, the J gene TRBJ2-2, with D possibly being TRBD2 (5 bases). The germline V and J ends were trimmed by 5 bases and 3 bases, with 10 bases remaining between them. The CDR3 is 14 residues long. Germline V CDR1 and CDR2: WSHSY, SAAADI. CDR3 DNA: TGCGCCAGCAGTTTGGGAGCTTACACCGGGGAGCTGTTTTTT. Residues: CASSLGAYTGELFF.

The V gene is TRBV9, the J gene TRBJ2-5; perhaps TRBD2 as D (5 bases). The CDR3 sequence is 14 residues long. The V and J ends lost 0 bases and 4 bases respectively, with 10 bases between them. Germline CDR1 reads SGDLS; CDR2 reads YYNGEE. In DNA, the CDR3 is TGTGCCAGCAGCGTAGAGGTAGGGAGAGAGACCCAGTACTTC. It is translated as CASSVEVGRETQYF.

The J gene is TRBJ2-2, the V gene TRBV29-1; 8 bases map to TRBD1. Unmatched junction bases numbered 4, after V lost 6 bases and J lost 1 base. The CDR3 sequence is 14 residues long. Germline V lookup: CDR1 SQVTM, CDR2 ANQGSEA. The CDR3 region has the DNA TGCAGCGTCCGGGGACAGGTGAACACCGGGGAGCTGTTTTTT. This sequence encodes CSVRGQVNTGELFF.

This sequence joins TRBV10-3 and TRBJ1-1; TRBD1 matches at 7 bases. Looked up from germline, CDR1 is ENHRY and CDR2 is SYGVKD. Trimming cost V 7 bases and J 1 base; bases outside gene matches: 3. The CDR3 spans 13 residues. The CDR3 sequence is CAINSGGNTEAFF. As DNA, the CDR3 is TGTGCCATCAATTCAGGGGGGAACACTGAAGCTTTCTTT.